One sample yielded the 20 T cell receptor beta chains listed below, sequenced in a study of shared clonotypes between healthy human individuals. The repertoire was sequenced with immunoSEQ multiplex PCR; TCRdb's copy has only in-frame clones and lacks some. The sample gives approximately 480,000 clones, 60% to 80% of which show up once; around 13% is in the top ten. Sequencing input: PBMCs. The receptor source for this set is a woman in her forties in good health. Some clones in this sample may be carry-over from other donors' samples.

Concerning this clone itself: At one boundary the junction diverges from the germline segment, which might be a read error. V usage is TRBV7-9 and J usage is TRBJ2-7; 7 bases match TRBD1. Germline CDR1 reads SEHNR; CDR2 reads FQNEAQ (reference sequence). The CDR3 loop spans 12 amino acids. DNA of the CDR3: TGTGCCAGCAGCTTAGGGGGACAGTCTTGGAACTTC. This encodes CASSLGGQSWNF.

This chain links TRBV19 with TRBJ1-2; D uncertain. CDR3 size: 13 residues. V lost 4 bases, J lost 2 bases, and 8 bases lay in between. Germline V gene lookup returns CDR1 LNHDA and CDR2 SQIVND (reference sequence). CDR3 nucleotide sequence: TGTGCCAGTAGTAGGCAGGACAACTATGGCTACACCTTC. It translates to CASSRQDNYGYTF.

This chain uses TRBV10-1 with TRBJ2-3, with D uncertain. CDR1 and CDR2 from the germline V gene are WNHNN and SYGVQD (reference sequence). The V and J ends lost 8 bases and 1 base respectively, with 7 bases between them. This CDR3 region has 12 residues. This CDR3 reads CASSFRTDTQYF. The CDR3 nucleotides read TGCGCCAGCTCATTTCGCACAGATACGCAGTATTTT.

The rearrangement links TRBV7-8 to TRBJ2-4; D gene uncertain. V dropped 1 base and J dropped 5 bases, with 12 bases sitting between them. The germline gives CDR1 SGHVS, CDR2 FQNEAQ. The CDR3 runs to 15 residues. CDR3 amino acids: CASSLGSGFQNIQYF. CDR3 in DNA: TGTGCCAGCAGCTTAGGCTCGGGTTTCCAAAACATTCAGTACTTC.

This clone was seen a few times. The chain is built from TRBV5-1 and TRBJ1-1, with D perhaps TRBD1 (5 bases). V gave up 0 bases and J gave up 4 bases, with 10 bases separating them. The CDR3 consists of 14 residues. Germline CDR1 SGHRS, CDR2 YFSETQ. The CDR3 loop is CASSLGGRATEAFF. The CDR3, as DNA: TGCGCCAGCAGCTTGGGGGGCAGGGCCACTGAAGCTTTCTTT.

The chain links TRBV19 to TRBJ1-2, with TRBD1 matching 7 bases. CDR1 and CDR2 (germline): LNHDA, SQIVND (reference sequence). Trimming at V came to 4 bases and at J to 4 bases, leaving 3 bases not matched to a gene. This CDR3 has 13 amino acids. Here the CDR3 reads CASSTDRTYGYTF. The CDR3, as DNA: TGTGCCAGTAGTACGGACAGGACCTATGGCTACACCTTC.

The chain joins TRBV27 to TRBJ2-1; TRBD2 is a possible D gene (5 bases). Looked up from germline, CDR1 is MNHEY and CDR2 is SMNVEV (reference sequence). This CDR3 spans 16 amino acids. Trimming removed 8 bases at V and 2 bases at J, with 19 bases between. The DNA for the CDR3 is TGTGCCAGCCAAAGGAGGCTCGGGTTGACCTACAATGAGCAGTTCTTC. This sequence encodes CASQRRLGLTYNEQFF.

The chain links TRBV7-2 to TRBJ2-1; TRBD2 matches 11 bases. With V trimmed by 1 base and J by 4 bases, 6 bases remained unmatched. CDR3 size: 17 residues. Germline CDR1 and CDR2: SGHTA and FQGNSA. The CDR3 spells CASSLGRSGRGYNEQFF. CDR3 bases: TGTGCCAGCAGCTTAGGGCGTAGCGGGAGGGGGTACAATGAGCAGTTCTTC. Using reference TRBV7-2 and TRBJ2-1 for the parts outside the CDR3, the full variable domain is GAGVSQSPSNKVTEKGKDVELRCDPISGHTALYWYRQSLGQGLEFLIYFQGNSAPDKSGLPSDRFSAERTGGSVSTLTIQRTQQEDSAVYLCASSLGRSGRGYNEQFFGPGTRLTVL.

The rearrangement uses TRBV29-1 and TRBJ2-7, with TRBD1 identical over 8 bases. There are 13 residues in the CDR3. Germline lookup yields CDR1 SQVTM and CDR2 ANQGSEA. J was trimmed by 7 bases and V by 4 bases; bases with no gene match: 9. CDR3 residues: CSVGGRGPGEQYF. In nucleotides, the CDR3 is TGCAGCGTTGGGGGCAGGGGGCCCGGAGAGCAGTACTTC.

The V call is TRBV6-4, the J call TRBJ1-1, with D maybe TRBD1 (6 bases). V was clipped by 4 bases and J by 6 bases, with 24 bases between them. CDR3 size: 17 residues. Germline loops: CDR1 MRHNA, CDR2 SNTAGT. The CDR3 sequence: CASSVRGQRGGGPEAFF. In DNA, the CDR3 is TGTGCCAGCAGTGTTCGAGGCCAGAGGGGTGGGGGGCCTGAAGCTTTCTTT.

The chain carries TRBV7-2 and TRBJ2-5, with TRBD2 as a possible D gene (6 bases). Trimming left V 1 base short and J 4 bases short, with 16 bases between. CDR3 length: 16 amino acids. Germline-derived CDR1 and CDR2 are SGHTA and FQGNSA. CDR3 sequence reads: CASSLGLSRGGETQYF. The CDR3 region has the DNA TGTGCCAGCAGCTTAGGGCTAAGTCGGGGAGGAGAGACCCAGTACTTC.

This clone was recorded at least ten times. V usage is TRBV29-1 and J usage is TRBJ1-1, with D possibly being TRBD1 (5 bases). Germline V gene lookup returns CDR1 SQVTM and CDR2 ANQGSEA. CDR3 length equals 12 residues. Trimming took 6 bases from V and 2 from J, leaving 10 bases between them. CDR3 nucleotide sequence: TGCAGCGTCGGTGACAGTAACACTGAAGCTTTCTTT. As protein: CSVGDSNTEAFF. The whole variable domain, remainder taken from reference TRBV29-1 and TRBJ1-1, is SAVISQKPSRDICQRGTSLTIQCQVDSQVTMMFWYRQQPGQSLTLIATANQGSEATYESGFVIDKFPISRPNLTFSTLTVSNMSPEDSSIYLCSVGDSNTEAFFGQGTRLTVV.

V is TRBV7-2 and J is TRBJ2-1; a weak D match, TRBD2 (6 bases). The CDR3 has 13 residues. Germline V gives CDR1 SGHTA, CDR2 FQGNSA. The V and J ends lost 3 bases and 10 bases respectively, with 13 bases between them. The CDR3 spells CASSFVLLAEQFF. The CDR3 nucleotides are TGTGCCAGCAGCTTCGTCTTGCTAGCGGAGCAGTTCTTC. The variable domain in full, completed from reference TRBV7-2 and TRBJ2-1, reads GAGVSQSPSNKVTEKGKDVELRCDPISGHTALYWYRQSLGQGLEFLIYFQGNSAPDKSGLPSDRFSAERTGGSVSTLTIQRTQQEDSAVYLCASSFVLLAEQFFGPGTRLTVL.

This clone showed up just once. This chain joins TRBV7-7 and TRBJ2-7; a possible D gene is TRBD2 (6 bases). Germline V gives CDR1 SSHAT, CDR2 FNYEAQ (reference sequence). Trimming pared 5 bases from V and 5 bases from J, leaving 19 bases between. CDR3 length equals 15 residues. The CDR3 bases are TGTGCCAGCAGCCCCCTGGGGGAGGAAACTGACGAGCAGTACTTC. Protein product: CASSPLGEETDEQYF.

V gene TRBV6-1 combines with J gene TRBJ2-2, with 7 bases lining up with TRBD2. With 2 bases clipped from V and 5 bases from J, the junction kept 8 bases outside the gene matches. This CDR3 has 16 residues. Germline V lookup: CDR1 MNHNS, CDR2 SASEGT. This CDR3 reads CASSETAGDPTGELFF. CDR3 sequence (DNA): TGTGCCAGCAGTGAAACGGCGGGAGACCCAACCGGGGAGCTGTTTTTT.

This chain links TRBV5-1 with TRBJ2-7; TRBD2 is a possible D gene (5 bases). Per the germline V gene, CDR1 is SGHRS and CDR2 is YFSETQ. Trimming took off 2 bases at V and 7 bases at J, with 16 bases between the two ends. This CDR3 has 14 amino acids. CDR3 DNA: TGCGCCAGCAGCTTACGAGCGGAACCCCCAGAGCAGTACTTC. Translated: CASSLRAEPPEQYF.

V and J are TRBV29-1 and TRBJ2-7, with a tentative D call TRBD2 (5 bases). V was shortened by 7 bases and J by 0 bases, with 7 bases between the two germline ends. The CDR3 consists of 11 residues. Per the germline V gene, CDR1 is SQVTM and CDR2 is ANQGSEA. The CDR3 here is CSGRISYEQYF. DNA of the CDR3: TGCAGCGGGAGGATCTCCTACGAGCAGTACTTC.

The CDR3 DNA sequence: TGCGCCAGCAGCTTCAGCGGGTCGGACATTCAGTACTTC. Residues: CASSFSGSDIQYF. The J gene is TRBJ2-4, the V gene TRBV5-1; D perhaps matches TRBD2 (6 bases). In germline, CDR1 is SGHRS, CDR2 YFSETQ. Trimming pared 2 bases from V and 8 bases from J, leaving 11 bases between. The CDR3 consists of 13 residues. Together with reference TRBV5-1 and TRBJ2-4, the CDR3 gives the full variable domain: KAGVTQTPRYLIKTRGQQVTLSCSPISGHRSVSWYQQTPGQGLQFLFEYFSETQRNKGNFPGRFSGRQFSNSRSEMNVSTLELGDSALYLCASSFSGSDIQYFGAGTRLSVL.

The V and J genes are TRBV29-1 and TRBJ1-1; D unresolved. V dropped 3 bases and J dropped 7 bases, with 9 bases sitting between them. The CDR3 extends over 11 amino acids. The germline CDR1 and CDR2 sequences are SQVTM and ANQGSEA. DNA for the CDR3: TGCAGCGTTGAGTCGGGATATGAAGCTTTCTTT. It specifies CSVESGYEAFF.

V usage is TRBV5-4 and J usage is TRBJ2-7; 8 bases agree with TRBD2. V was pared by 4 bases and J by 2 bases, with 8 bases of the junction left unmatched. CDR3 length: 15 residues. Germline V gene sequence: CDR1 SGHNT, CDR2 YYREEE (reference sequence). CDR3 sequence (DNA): TGTGCCAGCAGCCCCGGACTAGCTCTAGCCTACGAGCAGTACTTC. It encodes CASSPGLALAYEQYF.